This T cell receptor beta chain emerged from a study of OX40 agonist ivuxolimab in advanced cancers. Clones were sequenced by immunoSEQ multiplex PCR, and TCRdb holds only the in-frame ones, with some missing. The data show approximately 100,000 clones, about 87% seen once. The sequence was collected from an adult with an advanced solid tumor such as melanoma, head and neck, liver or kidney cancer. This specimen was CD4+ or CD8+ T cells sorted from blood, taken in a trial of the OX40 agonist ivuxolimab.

The CDR3 coding sequence is TGCGCCAGCAGCCGACAGGAAACTAATGAAAAACTGTTTTTT. This translates into CASSRQETNEKLFF. The V and J genes are TRBV5-1 and TRBJ1-4, with D maybe TRBD1 (6 bases). Per germline, CDR1 SGHRS and CDR2 YFSETQ. This CDR3 has 14 amino acids. V lost 4 bases and J 1 base, leaving 8 bases between the germline ends.